Listed below are T cell receptor beta chains from one sample, sequenced in a study of neurological immune-mediated disorders. MiXCR, run by TCRdb on the 5' RACE reads, gives a single entry per CDR3 protein. The profile covers about 66,000 distinct CDR3 sequences, with about 4.2% appearing a single time and 1% to 1.5% taken by the ten largest. Sequencing used PBMCs. Every receptor here comes from a man aged 25-40 years with multiple sclerosis. CDR3s include the opening cysteine and the closing phenylalanine or tryptophan. The D gene is left open where the match is weak. A row's size may be missing; if present it is once, few, many or a size class.

many TRBJ2-3 15 TRBD2 TRBV12-3/TRBV12-4 TGTGCCAGCAGTTTTTTAGCGGGTGTCACAGATACGCAGTATTTT CASSFLAGVTDTQYF
many TRBJ2-3 14 - TRBV5-1 TGCGCCAGCGGACCGGGGGCGCGCACAGATACGCAGTATTTT CASGPGARTDTQYF
- TRBJ1-1 15 - TRBV5-1 TGCGCCAGCAGCTTGGCAGGGAACTTGAACACTGAAGCTTTCTTT CASSLAGNLNTEAFF
- TRBJ1-6 14 - TRBV27 TGTGCCAGCAGTTTCCACCGTGGTGGTTCACCCCTCAACTTT CASSFHRGGSPLNF
few TRBJ2-7 13 - TRBV10-1 TGCGCCAGCAGTAGTGCAACCAACTACGAGCAGTACTTC CASSSATNYEQYF
many TRBJ1-1 13 - TRBV20-1 TGCAGTGCTTCGGTTCTGGCAGGGACTGAAGCTTTCTTT CSASVLAGTEAFF
many TRBJ2-7 13 TRBD1 TRBV20-1 TGCAGTGCTCATCGGGACAGGGGATACGAGCAGTACTTC CSAHRDRGYEQYF
many TRBJ1-4 15 - TRBV15 TGTGCCACCAGCCTACGTACAGGGCCAACCGAAAAACTGTTTTTT CATSLRTGPTEKLFF
many TRBJ1-4 15 TRBD1 TRBV12-3/TRBV12-4 TGTGCCAGCACCTCCACCGGGACAGTCGGGGAAAAACTGTTTTTT CASTSTGTVGEKLFF
many TRBJ1-6 14 - TRBV12-3/TRBV12-4 TGTGCCAGCAGTCCACTAGGGGGTAATTCACCCCTCCACTTT CASSPLGGNSPLHF
many TRBJ1-2 13 - TRBV20-1 TGCAGTGCTAGAGATGACGCAGTATATGGCTACACCTTC CSARDDAVYGYTF
many TRBJ2-5 12 - TRBV20-1 TGCAGTGCTAAGTGGGAAACAGAGACCCAGTACTTC CSAKWETETQYF
- TRBJ2-3 16 TRBD2 TRBV20-1 TGCAGTGCCACTCCAAGACTAGCGGGGAGGACAGATACGCAGTATTTT CSATPRLAGRTDTQYF
many TRBJ1-4 14 - TRBV20-1 TGCAGTGCTAGAGTGAGGACAACTAATGAAAAACTGTTTTTT CSARVRTTNEKLFF
many TRBJ2-1 15 TRBD1 TRBV2 TGTGCCAGCAGGGGGGGGACAGGGGTGCGGAATGAGCAGTTCTTC CASRGGTGVRNEQFF
- TRBJ2-3 13 - TRBV20-1 TGCAGTGCTAGAGTTTACAGCACAGATACGCAGTATTTT CSARVYSTDTQYF